This T cell receptor beta chain was recovered during a study of tumor-infiltrating lymphocytes in primary liver carcinoma. The input was approximately 500 ng total RNA; TCR beta cDNA was made from it with a constant-region primer. Employing slightly modified ARM-PCR, three nested multiplex PCR rounds were run, and these gave rise to the TCR beta libraries. Forward primers for TRBV1-TRBV30 and a C-beta reverse primer served the first two PCR rounds, at 10 cycles each. TCRdb reprocessed the multiplex PCR reads via MiXCR and lists one record per CDR3 protein. The sample has 100,000 or so distinct CDR3 sequences, roughly 69% seen once; the top ten hold more than 8%. Co-extracted RNA and DNA came from roughly 20-30 mg of unsorted bulk tissue. The CDR3 spans 13 residues. Trimming left V 11 bases short and J 4 bases short, with 17 bases between. Germline loops: CDR1 SGHDN, CDR2 FVKESK.

This TCR was sampled from a woman in her fifties or sixties with primary liver carcinoma and hepatitis B virus infection. This rearrangement joins TRBV14 to TRBJ1-2; D might be TRBD1 (5 bases). Sequencing used liver tumor tissue from sampling region 5. Subset described: tumor region T5, tumor centre. The CDR3 region is CADSQRQSYGYTF. In DNA, the CDR3 is TGTGCCGACAGCCAAAGACAGTCCTATGGCTACACCTTC.